Listed below are T cell receptor beta chains from one sample, sequenced in a study of control samples from healthy donors and cancer patients. Sequencing used immunoSEQ multiplex PCR; TCRdb keeps in-frame clones, though not all of them. The data hold 50,000 or so clones, with about four fifths observed a single time. Sample: blood. Receptor source: a man in his 70s in good health. Each CDR3 is given with its conserved first and last residue. A D gene is named only where the DNA matches it firmly. Not every row has a clone size; where given, it reads once, few, many or a size class.

d_call: .; clone_size: .; j_call: TRBJ1-2; v_call: TRBV12-3/TRBV12-4; cdr3_aa: CASSLVGYGYTF; cdr3_nt: TGTGCCAGCAGTTTAGTGGGATATGGCTACACCTTC
d_call: TRBD1; clone_size: .; j_call: TRBJ1-2; v_call: TRBV11-2; cdr3_aa: CASSSNRGTYGYTF; cdr3_nt: TGTGCCAGCAGCTCCAACAGGGGTACCTATGGCTACACCTTC
d_call: TRBD1; clone_size: .; j_call: TRBJ2-2; v_call: TRBV10-1; cdr3_aa: CASSPRTGNTGELFF; cdr3_nt: TGCGCCAGCAGTCCCCGGACAGGGAACACCGGGGAGCTGTTTTTT
d_call: .; clone_size: .; j_call: TRBJ2-3; v_call: TRBV7-9; cdr3_aa: CASSLPPEDTQYF; cdr3_nt: TGTGCCAGCAGCTTGCCTCCCGAGGATACGCAGTATTTT
d_call: TRBD2; clone_size: .; j_call: TRBJ2-7; v_call: TRBV5-4; cdr3_aa: CASSFSGLAAYEQYF; cdr3_nt: TGTGCCAGCAGCTTTTCGGGGCTAGCGGCCTACGAGCAGTACTTC
d_call: .; clone_size: .; j_call: TRBJ2-1; v_call: TRBV6-1; cdr3_aa: CASSEYGGGFYNEQFF; cdr3_nt: TGTGCCAGCAGTGAATACGGGGGAGGTTTTTACAATGAGCAGTTCTTC
d_call: .; clone_size: once; j_call: TRBJ2-2; v_call: TRBV7-9; cdr3_aa: CASSLGVRGSSTGELFF; cdr3_nt: TGTGCCAGCAGCTTAGGGGTCCGGGGCTCGAGCACCGGGGAGCTGTTTTTT
d_call: TRBD2; clone_size: .; j_call: TRBJ2-1; v_call: TRBV5-4; cdr3_aa: CASSLAGSSGKTEQFF; cdr3_nt: TGTGCCAGCAGCTTGGCCGGGTCTAGCGGGAAAACTGAGCAGTTCTTC
d_call: TRBD2; clone_size: once; j_call: TRBJ2-5; v_call: TRBV12-3/TRBV12-4; cdr3_aa: CASSRGTTETQYF; cdr3_nt: TGTGCCAGCAGTCGAGGGACTACAGAGACCCAGTACTTC
d_call: TRBD1; clone_size: .; j_call: TRBJ1-5; v_call: TRBV5-1; cdr3_aa: CASSLGDSRVQPQHF; cdr3_nt: TGCGCCAGCAGCTTGGGGGACAGCCGAGTCCAGCCCCAGCATTTT
d_call: .; clone_size: .; j_call: TRBJ1-5; v_call: TRBV2; cdr3_aa: CASSDERNQPQHF; cdr3_nt: TGTGCCAGCAGTGACGAGAGGAATCAGCCCCAGCATTTT
d_call: TRBD1; clone_size: .; j_call: TRBJ2-1; v_call: TRBV5-1; cdr3_aa: CASSSEAGTGGYNEQFF; cdr3_nt: TGCGCCAGCAGTAGTGAGGCCGGGACAGGGGGCTACAATGAGCAGTTCTTC
d_call: .; clone_size: .; j_call: TRBJ2-5; v_call: TRBV2; cdr3_aa: CASRRTVQETQYF; cdr3_nt: TGTGCCAGCCGCAGGACAGTTCAAGAGACCCAGTACTTC
d_call: TRBD2; clone_size: .; j_call: TRBJ2-1; v_call: TRBV9; cdr3_aa: CASSVASGYNEQFF; cdr3_nt: TGTGCCAGCAGCGTGGCTAGCGGGTACAATGAGCAGTTCTTC
d_call: TRBD2; clone_size: .; j_call: TRBJ2-3; v_call: TRBV10-3; cdr3_aa: CAISPGLAGDTQYF; cdr3_nt: TGTGCCATCAGTCCGGGACTAGCGGGAGATACGCAGTATTTT
d_call: .; clone_size: .; j_call: TRBJ1-6; v_call: TRBV27; cdr3_aa: CASSLRFLARVSGSSYNSPLHF; cdr3_nt: TGTGCCAGCAGTTTACGGTTTCTGGCCAGAGTATCCGGCAGCTCCTATAATTCACCCCTCCACTTT
d_call: .; clone_size: .; j_call: TRBJ2-4; v_call: TRBV6-6; cdr3_aa: CASHVGVGNIQYF; cdr3_nt: TGTGCCAGCCACGTGGGGGTTGGAAACATTCAGTACTTC
d_call: TRBD1; clone_size: .; j_call: TRBJ1-2; v_call: TRBV5-1; cdr3_aa: CASSRTGDGGYTF; cdr3_nt: TGCGCCAGCAGCCGGACAGGGGACGGGGGCTACACCTTC
d_call: TRBD1; clone_size: few; j_call: TRBJ1-2; v_call: TRBV10-2; cdr3_aa: CASGQTGNYGYTF; cdr3_nt: TGCGCCAGCGGCCAGACAGGGAACTATGGCTACACCTTC
d_call: TRBD1; clone_size: .; j_call: TRBJ1-2; v_call: TRBV19; cdr3_aa: CASSAHDTGVWYGYTF; cdr3_nt: TGTGCCAGTAGTGCACACGATACAGGGGTTTGGTATGGCTACACCTTC
d_call: .; clone_size: .; j_call: TRBJ2-5; v_call: TRBV7-2; cdr3_aa: CASSLQAGYQETQYF; cdr3_nt: TGTGCCAGCAGCCTGCAAGCAGGGTACCAAGAGACCCAGTACTTC
d_call: TRBD2; clone_size: .; j_call: TRBJ2-1; v_call: TRBV13; cdr3_aa: CASSLSGLAGGRYGNEQFF; cdr3_nt: TGTGCCAGCAGCTTATCGGGACTAGCGGGAGGAAGGTACGGGAATGAGCAGTTCTTC
d_call: TRBD2; clone_size: .; j_call: TRBJ2-1; v_call: TRBV5-4; cdr3_aa: CASSLLAGTANEQFF; cdr3_nt: TGTGCCAGCAGCTTACTAGCGGGAACAGCCAATGAGCAGTTCTTC
d_call: .; clone_size: .; j_call: TRBJ2-4; v_call: TRBV29-1; cdr3_aa: CSALWTVKNIQYF; cdr3_nt: TGCAGCGCCCTATGGACAGTCAAAAACATTCAGTACTTC